These 30 T cell receptor beta chains originate from one sample sequenced in a study of shared clonotypes between healthy human individuals. The method was immunoSEQ multiplex PCR; TCRdb's version includes in-frame clones alone and lacks a portion of them. The repertoire consists of approximately 2.5 million clones, with over 85% occurring once and the leading ten covering 0.11% to 0.15%. The sample was naive CD4+ T cells sorted from blood. Stated subset: CD45RA+ positively selected. These receptors came from a man between 18 and 29 years old in good health.

The chain recombines TRBV10-3 with TRBJ2-1, with TRBD1 identical over 12 bases. V was pared by 2 bases and J by 8 bases, with 7 bases of the junction left unmatched. The CDR3 covers 16 residues. Germline loops: CDR1 ENHRY, CDR2 SYGVKD. The CDR3 nucleotides read TGTGCCATCAGTGAGGCTCCGGGACAGGGGGCTTATGAGCAGTTCTTC. This translates into CAISEAPGQGAYEQFF.

V is TRBV5-6 and J is TRBJ1-1, with a possible D match to TRBD1 (6 bases). Trimming removed 2 bases at V and 3 bases at J, with 17 bases between. The CDR3 totals 16 residues. Germline-derived CDR1 and CDR2 are SGHDT and YYEEEE. The CDR3 DNA sequence: TGTGCCAGCAGCTTAAGTGCTGCACAGGGATACACTGAAGCTTTCTTT. Translation: CASSLSAAQGYTEAFF.

This chain's CDR3 is CASRLQASGYNEQFF. The DNA for the CDR3 is TGTGCCAGCAGGCTCCAGGCTAGCGGTTACAATGAGCAGTTCTTC. This chain joins TRBV7-2 and TRBJ2-1, with TRBD2 matching 7 bases. Unmatched junction bases numbered 9, after V lost 6 bases and J lost 4 bases. There are 15 residues in the CDR3. Germline CDR1 SGHTA, CDR2 FQGNSA.

Remarks on this clone: One junction end disagrees with the germline gene, perhaps due to a read error. This chain connects TRBV10-3 to TRBJ1-4, with D tentatively TRBD1 (5 bases). This CDR3 region has 13 residues. In germline, CDR1 is ENHRY, CDR2 SYGVKD. As DNA, the CDR3 is TGTGCCATCAAGGGGACCGGGGATGAAAGACTGTTTTTT. It translates to CAIKGTGDERLFF.

The gene calls are TRBV7-9 and TRBJ2-7; tentative D call: TRBD1 (5 bases). Germline loops: CDR1 SEHNR, CDR2 FQNEAQ (reference sequence). Trimming cost V 4 bases and J 6 bases, with 22 bases left between them. The CDR3 totals 16 residues. CDR3 sequence reads: CASSWSGLSPTGEQYF. DNA for the CDR3: TGTGCCAGCAGCTGGTCAGGGCTCTCACCGACGGGCGAGCAGTACTTC.

The V call is TRBV6-4, the J call TRBJ2-1; 9 nucleotides match TRBD2. The CDR3 extends over 15 amino acids. From germline, CDR1 is MRHNA and CDR2 SNTAGT. The J segment lost 5 bases and the V segment lost 6 bases, leaving 8 bases of the junction unmatched. Written as DNA, the CDR3 is TGTGCCAGCAGCTTACTAGCGGGCTTAAACAATGAGCAGTTCTTC. It codes for CASSLLAGLNNEQFF.

This clone came up once. V gene TRBV7-8 combines with J gene TRBJ1-3, with 8 bases aligning to TRBD1. The CDR3 sequence is 17 residues long. Trimming at V came to 1 base and at J to 0 bases, leaving 5 bases not matched to a gene. Germline V gives CDR1 SGHVS, CDR2 FQNEAQ. The CDR3 bases are TGTGCCAGCAGCTTAGTTGTCGGACAGGGCTCTGGAAACACCATATATTTT. This encodes CASSLVVGQGSGNTIYF.

This rearrangement joins TRBV2 to TRBJ2-3; no reliable D call. The V end lost 6 bases, the J end lost 0 bases, and 13 bases lay between the germline ends. The CDR3 contains 15 residues. Germline V lookup: CDR1 SNHLY, CDR2 FYNNEI. The CDR3, as DNA: TGTGCCAGCAGGGCCCGGGTCGCTAGCACAGATACGCAGTATTTT. It is translated as CASRARVASTDTQYF.

This clone was detected only once. The genes are TRBV5-1 and TRBJ2-7, with TRBD2 as a possible D gene (6 bases). With 4 bases removed from V and 7 bases from J, the gap between germline ends came to 18 bases. This CDR3 region has 14 residues. CDR1 SGHRS and CDR2 YFSETQ come from the germline V gene. Here the CDR3 reads CASSAGTTAGEQYF. In nucleotides, the CDR3 is TGCGCCAGCAGCGCGGGAACCACGGCAGGGGAGCAGTACTTC.

This sequence joins TRBV4-1 and TRBJ2-4; 7 bases match TRBD1. Germline V gene data show CDR1 as MGHRA and CDR2 as YSYEKL. CDR3 length equals 14 residues. J lost 4 bases, V lost 2 bases, and 2 bases had no gene match. The CDR3 sequence: CASSQPQGKNIQYF. DNA of the CDR3: TGCGCCAGCAGCCAACCACAGGGGAAAAACATTCAGTACTTC.

The V and J genes are TRBV27 and TRBJ2-5, with 10 bases aligning to TRBD2. This CDR3 comprises 20 residues. Per germline, CDR1 MNHEY and CDR2 SMNVEV (reference sequence). V shed 3 bases, J shed 7 bases, and the junction held 23 bases outside the gene matches. Here the CDR3 DNA reads TGTGCCAGCAGTTTTCCAGAAGTCGAGGCTAGCGGGAGATTTTTGGGGACCCAGTACTTC. This gives the protein CASSFPEVEASGRFLGTQYF.

The chain carries TRBV6-6 and TRBJ1-2, with a possible D match to TRBD1 (5 bases). The V and J ends lost 7 bases and 4 bases respectively, with 16 bases between them. The CDR3 covers 14 residues. The V gene's germline CDR1 is MNHNY and CDR2 SVGAGI (reference sequence). Here the CDR3 DNA reads TGTGCCAGCAATAAGAAGGGGTATACCTATGGCTACACCTTC. This codes for CASNKKGYTYGYTF.

The genes are TRBV7-2 and TRBJ2-7; perhaps TRBD1 as D (6 bases). The germline gives CDR1 SGHTA, CDR2 FQGNSA. V lost 0 bases to trimming and J lost 7 bases, with 13 bases between them. This CDR3 region has 14 residues. As DNA, the CDR3 is TGTGCCAGCAGCTTAGCGGGCAGGGGCGGGGAGCAGTACTTC. It encodes CASSLAGRGGEQYF.

As concerns this clone: Sequence at one end of the junction differs from germline and may be a read error. The chain uses TRBV5-4 and TRBJ2-1; 14 nucleotides match TRBD2. Germline loops: CDR1 SGHNT, CDR2 YYREEE (reference sequence). The length of the CDR3 is 15 residues. CDR3 protein: CASRTGTSGGWEPFF. The CDR3 DNA reads as TGTGCCAGCAGAACAGGGACTAGCGGGGGATGGGAGCCGTTCTTC. The entire variable domain, with the rest obtained from reference TRBV5-4 and TRBJ2-1, is as follows: ETGVTQSPTHLIKTRGQQVTLRCSSQSGHNTVSWYQQALGQGPQFIFQYYREEENGRGNFPPRFSGLQFPNYSSELNVNALELDDSALYLCASRTGTSGGWEPFFGPGTRLTVL.

The chain recombines TRBV6-5 with TRBJ2-7, with TRBD2 identical over 7 bases. Germline assignment: CDR1 MNHEY and CDR2 SVGAGI. V lost 0 bases to trimming and J lost 8 bases; unmatched junction nucleotides: 4. The CDR3 extends over 13 amino acids. DNA for the CDR3: TGTGCCAGCAGTTACTCGGGGCGGGAGAAGCAGTACTTC. Translation: CASSYSGREKQYF.

This clone was picked up one time. The V and J genes are TRBV6-1 and TRBJ1-1; 7 bases are a match to TRBD1. J gave up 0 bases and V 0 bases, and 7 bases lay outside the gene matches. The CDR3 is 17 amino acids. Per germline, CDR1 MNHNS and CDR2 SASEGT. CDR3 amino acids: CASSEAPGQPMNTEAFF. In DNA, the CDR3 is TGTGCCAGCAGTGAAGCGCCGGGACAGCCCATGAACACTGAAGCTTTCTTT.

This chain connects TRBV6-6 to TRBJ1-5, with 8 bases that match TRBD1. V was clipped by 5 bases and J by 7 bases; unmatched bases: 4. In germline, CDR1 is MNHNY, CDR2 SVGAGI (reference sequence). There are 13 residues in the CDR3. CDR3 loop: CASSRQGRQPQHF. The CDR3 nucleotides read TGTGCCAGCAGTAGACAGGGGAGACAGCCCCAGCATTTT.

V and J are TRBV9 and TRBJ1-2, with D hard to call. The germline gives CDR1 SGDLS, CDR2 YYNGEE. V was clipped by 0 bases and J by 0 bases, with 18 bases between them. This CDR3 comprises 18 residues. In DNA, the CDR3 is TGTGCCAGCAGCGTAGACGATGGTAGGGCGTTAGCTAACTATGGCTACACCTTC. Protein sequence: CASSVDDGRALANYGYTF.

The rearrangement links TRBV9 to TRBJ2-2; the D is unclear. V dropped 5 bases and J dropped 5 bases, with 16 bases sitting between them. The CDR3 has 15 amino acids. The V gene's germline CDR1 is SGDLS and CDR2 YYNGEE. CDR3 nucleotide sequence: TGTGCCAGCAGTGCTGGGGTGCTCGTGACCGGGGAGCTGTTTTTT. Its protein product is CASSAGVLVTGELFF.

The chain couples TRBV4-2 to TRBJ1-4; TRBD1 might be the D (5 bases). Germline V gene data show CDR1 as LGHNA and CDR2 as YNFKEQ. This CDR3 has 21 residues. With 0 bases removed from V and 8 bases from J, the gap between germline ends came to 31 bases. CDR3 loop: CASSQDLRFGRPEKGNEKLFF. Written as DNA, the CDR3 is TGTGCCAGCAGCCAAGATCTGCGGTTTGGACGACCAGAGAAGGGGAACGAAAAACTGTTTTTT.

This clone has a single count. The sample carries other DNA sequences with the same CDR3. V usage is TRBV5-1 and J usage is TRBJ1-4; the D gene is possibly TRBD1 (5 bases). Germline loops: CDR1 SGHRS, CDR2 YFSETQ. The CDR3 totals 16 residues. Trimming cost V 0 bases and J 0 bases, with 9 bases left between them. The CDR3 spells CASSLGGTATNEKLFF. The DNA for the CDR3 is TGCGCCAGCAGCTTGGGGGGGACGGCAACTAATGAAAAACTGTTTTTT.

The J gene is TRBJ2-4, the V gene TRBV5-1; 9 bases are a match to TRBD2. The J segment lost 5 bases and the V segment lost 5 bases, leaving 14 bases of the junction unmatched. This CDR3 spans 17 amino acids. The germline CDR1 and CDR2 sequences are SGHRS and YFSETQ. For the CDR3, the DNA is TGCGCCAGCAGGCCCTCAGGGGTACTAGCGGGTGAAAACATTCAGTACTTC. It encodes CASRPSGVLAGENIQYF.

Concerning this clone: Other DNA sequences of this sample code for an identical CDR3. This chain links TRBV9 with TRBJ1-2; D perhaps matches TRBD1 (6 bases). Germline CDR1 is SGDLS and CDR2 is YYNGEE. V lost 0 bases, J lost 8 bases, and 8 bases lay in between. This CDR3 spans 12 amino acids. The CDR3 bases are TGTGCCAGCAGCGTAGCTGGGGGCGGCTACACCTTC. This translates into CASSVAGGGYTF.

The chain employs TRBV19 and TRBJ2-7; the D call may be TRBD1 or TRBD2 (5 bases each). The CDR3 has 16 residues. Trimming pared 6 bases from V and 4 bases from J, leaving 22 bases between. Germline CDR1 LNHDA, CDR2 SQIVND (reference sequence). The CDR3 here is CASSPNLGRGRYEQYF. The CDR3 nucleotides read TGTGCCAGTAGCCCCAACTTGGGTCGGGGACGGTACGAGCAGTACTTC.

J is TRBJ2-5 and V is TRBV19; D tentatively fits TRBD1 or TRBD2 (5 bases each). Trimming pared 6 bases from V and 9 bases from J, leaving 20 bases between. Germline V gene sequence: CDR1 LNHDA, CDR2 SQIVND (reference sequence). The CDR3 covers 14 residues. For the CDR3, the DNA is TGTGCCAGTAGCAAGGCAGGGCCCGGGATATCCCAGTACTTC. Encoded protein: CASSKAGPGISQYF.

In regard to this clone: Other DNA variants within this sample encode the same CDR3. V usage is TRBV30 and J usage is TRBJ2-5, with D tentatively TRBD2 (5 bases). The CDR3 is 11 amino acids. Germline CDR1 GTSNPN, CDR2 SVGIG (reference sequence). V was clipped by 1 base and J by 5 bases, with 5 bases between them. Written as DNA, the CDR3 is TGTGCCTGGAGTGGCGGGGAGACCCAGTACTTC. It is translated as CAWSGGETQYF.

The J gene is TRBJ2-3, the V gene TRBV7-2; 9 nucleotides line up with TRBD2. From germline, CDR1 is SGHTA and CDR2 FQGNSA. Trimming took 4 bases from V and 6 from J; bases not matched to a gene: 14. CDR3 size: 17 residues. The CDR3 loop is CASSSQGGSGSWDTQYF. In nucleotides, the CDR3 is TGTGCCAGCAGCTCCCAGGGAGGTAGCGGGAGTTGGGATACGCAGTATTTT.

J is TRBJ1-5 and V is TRBV6-1; 7 nucleotides match TRBD1. Germline V gene lookup returns CDR1 MNHNS and CDR2 SASEGT. Germline trimming cut 5 bases from V and 0 bases from J; bases unmatched to any gene: 1. This CDR3 contains 14 residues. CDR3 bases: TGTGCCAGCAGTTGGGACAGTAGCAATCAGCCCCAGCATTTT. Its translation is CASSWDSSNQPQHF.

J is TRBJ2-7 and V is TRBV6-6; a possible D gene is TRBD1 (5 bases). Germline values: CDR1 MNHNY, CDR2 SVGAGI (reference sequence). The CDR3 loop spans 16 amino acids. Trimming removed 0 bases at V and 3 bases at J, with 15 bases between. CDR3 bases: TGTGCCAGCAGTTACTCGAAAGGGGCCTCATACTACGAGCAGTACTTC. Translation: CASSYSKGASYYEQYF.

The chain combines TRBV10-3 with TRBJ2-2; no clear D. The V gene lost 5 bases and the J gene lost 2 bases, with 6 bases spanning the gap. Germline V gene lookup returns CDR1 ENHRY and CDR2 SYGVKD. This CDR3 contains 13 residues. CDR3 sequence: CAISYSNTGELFF. CDR3 nucleotide sequence: TGTGCCATCAGTTATAGCAACACCGGGGAGCTGTTTTTT.